This is a list of T cell receptor beta chains from one sample in a study of T cell repertoires in cytomegalovirus infection. From the reads, TCRdb called clonotypes with MiXCR, one entry per CDR3 protein. The table has more than 150,000 distinct CDR3 sequences, 28% seen once; the top ten hold 30% to 35%. The source material was PBMCs. The receptors shown here come from a human donor in good health (CMV status not recorded). Some clones in this sample may be carry-over from other donors' samples. The CDR3 runs from the conserved cysteine through the conserved F or W. The D gene is left open where the match is weak. Size values are once, few and many counts, or a class for expanded clones, and some rows have none.

TRBV29-1	-	TRBJ2-1	-	CSGLSFRGNEQFF	TGCAGCGGCCTGTCTTTTAGGGGGAATGAGCAGTTCTTC
TRBV7-8	-	TRBJ2-1	few	CASSPRDVAGRGNEQFF	TGTGCCAGCAGCCCGAGGGACGTGGCAGGGCGAGGCAATGAGCAGTTCTTC
TRBV2	-	TRBJ2-2	-	CASRRSLNTGELFF	TGTGCCAGCCGCCGGAGCCTGAACACCGGGGAGCTGTTTTTT
TRBV10-2	-	TRBJ1-2	-	CASSDKRTEHGYTF	TGCGCCAGCAGCGATAAGAGGACAGAGCATGGCTACACCTTC
TRBV7-4	-	TRBJ2-1	-	CASSHLGGGGGNEQFF	TGTGCCAGCAGCCACCTGGGGGGGGGAGGGGGGAATGAGCAGTTCTTC
TRBV12-3/TRBV12-4	-	TRBJ1-2	-	CASRRGGSNYGYTF	TGTGCCAGCAGGCGGGGGGGCTCTAACTATGGCTACACCTTC
TRBV25-1	-	TRBJ1-5	-	CASSGERHQPQHF	TGTGCCAGCAGTGGGGAGCGCCATCAGCCCCAGCATTTT
TRBV18	TRBD1	TRBJ2-7	-	CASSLGQESEQYF	TGTGCCAGCTCACTTGGACAGGAGAGCGAGCAGTACTTC
TRBV7-2	-	TRBJ1-3	few	CASTLGASGNTIYF	TGTGCCAGCACCCTCGGGGCCTCTGGAAACACCATATATTTT
TRBV15	TRBD1	TRBJ1-1	-	CATSPRQGWGTEAFF	TGTGCCACCAGCCCTCGACAGGGATGGGGCACTGAAGCTTTCTTT
TRBV29-1	TRBD2	TRBJ2-1	medium-sized	CSVELLAGGLGNNEQFF	TGCAGCGTTGAGCTGCTAGCGGGGGGGCTAGGGAACAATGAGCAGTTCTTC
TRBV7-8	TRBD1	TRBJ2-5	many	CASSYDRVRETQYF	TGTGCCAGCAGCTATGACAGGGTGCGGGAGACCCAGTACTTC
TRBV12-5	-	TRBJ1-5	once	CASGLDGSNQPQHF	TGTGCTAGTGGTCTGGACGGGAGCAATCAGCCCCAGCATTTT
TRBV12-3/TRBV12-4	TRBD1	TRBJ1-5	-	CASTIDRWGTGGRGQPQHF	TGTGCCAGCACAATCGACCGGTGGGGGACAGGGGGCCGAGGGCAGCCCCAGCATTTT
TRBV4-1	-	TRBJ1-4	few	CASSQDWGGKLFF	TGCGCCAGCAGCCAAGATTGGGGAGGAAAACTGTTTTTT
TRBV29-1	-	TRBJ2-5	once	CSGGRQLQETQYF	TGCAGCGGTGGCAGACAATTACAAGAGACCCAGTACTTC
TRBV7-2	-	TRBJ1-1	many	CASSREGLNTEAFF	TGTGCCAGCAGCCGAGAAGGGCTGAACACTGAAGCTTTCTTT
TRBV6-1	TRBD1	TRBJ1-5	many	CASSTFSQGRQPQHF	TGTGCCAGCAGTACCTTTTCACAGGGGCGGCAGCCCCAGCATTTT
TRBV20-1	-	TRBJ1-4	-	CSVSGPGEKLFF	TGCAGTGTTTCCGGACCCGGGGAAAAACTGTTTTTT
TRBV7-2	-	TRBJ1-2	few	CASSRQIPYGYTF	TGTGCCAGCAGTCGACAGATTCCTTATGGCTACACCTTC
TRBV20-1	TRBD1	TRBJ1-1	-	CSASTGEPPEAFF	TGCAGTGCTTCGACAGGGGAACCCCCCGAAGCTTTCTTT
TRBV12-3/TRBV12-4	-	TRBJ1-2	once	CASREGIRVGYTF	TGTGCCAGCAGGGAGGGAATTCGGGTTGGCTACACCTTC
TRBV7-6	TRBD2	TRBJ2-1	-	CASSLVGGSSYNEQFF	TGTGCCAGCAGCTTAGTCGGGGGGAGCTCCTACAATGAGCAGTTCTTC
TRBV7-9	-	TRBJ1-1	few	CASTATAMNTEAFF	TGTGCCAGCACCGCGACAGCCATGAACACTGAAGCTTTCTTT
TRBV20-1	-	TRBJ1-4	-	CSARPRTAFNEKLFF	TGCAGTGCTAGACCTCGGACAGCCTTTAATGAAAAACTGTTTTTT
TRBV6-2/TRBV6-3	-	TRBJ1-5	few	CASSYSPGLYQPQHF	TGTGCCAGCAGTTACTCGCCCGGGCTCTATCAGCCCCAGCATTTT
TRBV3-1	-	TRBJ2-7	few	CASSQGGAEVYEQYF	TGTGCCAGCAGCCAAGGGGGGGCCGAGGTCTACGAGCAGTACTTC
TRBV7-2	TRBD1	TRBJ1-6	many	CASSLGDRREPSPLHF	TGTGCCAGCAGCTTAGGGGACAGGCGTGAACCTTCACCCCTCCACTTT
TRBV7-2	TRBD2	TRBJ2-1	few	CASSRTSGYNEQFF	TGTGCCAGCAGCCGGACTAGCGGATACAATGAGCAGTTCTTC
TRBV6-1	TRBD1	TRBJ1-1	-	CASSRDRLEWTTEAFF	TGTGCCAGCAGTCGGGACAGGTTGGAGTGGACCACTGAAGCTTTCTTT
TRBV12-3/TRBV12-4	-	TRBJ2-4	-	CASSFTGSGVDF	TGTGCCAGCAGTTTTACGGGTTCAGGGGTCGACTTC
TRBV14	TRBD1	TRBJ2-7	-	CASSQGDRGRQRYF	TGTGCCAGCAGCCAGGGGGACAGGGGGCGGCAAAGGTACTTC
TRBV20-1	TRBD2	TRBJ2-7	-	CSARDGRLAGAGEQYF	TGCAGTGCTAGAGATGGGAGACTAGCGGGGGCGGGGGAGCAGTACTTC
TRBV20-1	TRBD2	TRBJ2-1	few	CSAIRLAGGLDEQFF	TGCAGTGCTATAAGACTAGCGGGGGGGCTCGATGAGCAGTTCTTC
TRBV20-1	TRBD2	TRBJ2-3	-	CSASPSGAWDTQYF	TGCAGTGCTAGCCCTAGCGGGGCTTGGGATACGCAGTATTTT
TRBV7-7	-	TRBJ2-5	few	CASGGGSEGQETQYF	TGTGCTAGCGGAGGGGGGTCAGAGGGCCAAGAGACCCAGTACTTC
TRBV7-2	-	TRBJ1-3	many	CASSLTPQGNTIYF	TGTGCCAGCAGCTTAACCCCTCAAGGAAACACCATATATTTT
TRBV7-2	-	TRBJ1-2	few	CASSSDSRNGYTF	TGTGCCAGCAGTTCCGACAGCCGCAATGGCTACACCTTC
TRBV2	-	TRBJ2-5	-	CASSGETQYF	TGTGCCAGCTCGGGAGAGACCCAGTACTTC
TRBV29-1	TRBD1	TRBJ2-1	many	CSVEAPDRSSYNEQFF	TGCAGCGTTGAAGCCCCGGACAGGAGCTCCTACAATGAGCAGTTCTTC
TRBV12-3/TRBV12-4	-	TRBJ1-1	-	CASSPTGRGTEAFF	TGTGCCAGCAGCCCGACAGGTCGTGGGACTGAAGCTTTCTTT
TRBV7-3	-	TRBJ2-3	-	CASSLSNLRGTDTQYF	TGTGCCAGCAGCTTAAGCAACCTGAGAGGCACAGATACGCAGTATTTT
TRBV7-9	-	TRBJ1-3	once	CASSLALRGLQKPYSGNTIYF	TGTGCCAGCAGCTTAGCGCTCCGGGGGCTCCAAAAACCCTACTCTGGAAACACCATATATTTT
TRBV7-2	-	TRBJ1-2	many	CASSLGGPNYGYTF	TGTGCCAGCAGCTTAGGGGGACCTAACTATGGCTACACCTTC
TRBV2	-	TRBJ2-4	-	CASSERGPGKNIQYF	TGTGCCAGCAGTGAACGGGGGCCAGGGAAAAACATTCAGTACTTC
TRBV7-9	-	TRBJ2-7	-	CASSFLGPGEQYF	TGTGCCAGCAGCTTCCTCGGACCGGGGGAGCAGTACTTC
TRBV14	TRBD1	TRBJ1-2	once	CASSRPGQGYGYTF	TGTGCCAGCAGCCGACCGGGACAGGGCTATGGCTACACCTTC
TRBV27	-	TRBJ1-6	-	CASSLSARSVFNSPLHF	TGTGCCAGCAGTTTAAGCGCCAGGAGTGTGTTTAATTCACCCCTCCACTTT